The clone carrying this TCR beta chain was picked up many times. What it binds is unknown. As for time point: pre-sensitization, week 0. Documented treatment: therapeutic diphenylcyclopropenone sensitization with weekly scalp DPC. The sample comes from a study of human T cells and chemical hapten exposure. Notes on the study in general: Clustering by CDR3 similarity yielded significantly more large clusters from expanded TCRs than controls.

CDR1 is MGHDK and CDR2 is SYGVNS in the germline V gene. This CDR3 comprises 15 residues. V lost 1 base and J 1 base, leaving 10 bases between the germline ends. TCRdb analysed the RACE reads with MiXCR anew, one entry per CDR3 protein. The table has tens of thousands of distinct CDR3 sequences, around 7% seen once. This chain joins TRBV25-1 and TRBJ1-1; D not resolved. Sequenced here: whole blood, sampled in connection with sensitization to the hapten diphenylcyclopropenone (DPC). This clonotype was sampled from a woman aged 25 to 39 with alopecia areata. Some clones in this sample may be carry-over from other donors' samples. The CDR3 nucleotides are TGTGCCAGCAGTGAATCCTTGATAGGGAACACTGAAGCTTTCTTT. It is translated as CASSESLIGNTEAFF.